This T cell receptor beta chain was recorded in a study of shared clonotypes between healthy human individuals. Study at large: A couple of female and three male donors aged 18 to 49 were enrolled.

The CDR3 totals 10 residues. V gave up 6 bases and J gave up 3 bases, with 3 bases separating them. Germline lookup yields CDR1 MNHEY and CDR2 SVGAGI. Libraries were prepared by immunoSEQ multiplex PCR; TCRdb keeps only in-frame clonotypes and omits some of them. This sample has under 750,000 clones; roughly 72% occur once, and the top ten carry over 1.5%. Donors were healthy HIV-negative adults without recently reported acute infections or vaccinations. The sample was memory CD4+ T cells sorted from blood. Noted subset: CD45RA-negative fraction. This rearrangement joins TRBV6-5 to TRBJ2-7; D gene unclear. This receptor was identified in a woman under 40 in good health. The CDR3, as DNA: TGTGCCAGCAGGGACTACGAGCAGTACTTC. This encodes CASRDYEQYF.